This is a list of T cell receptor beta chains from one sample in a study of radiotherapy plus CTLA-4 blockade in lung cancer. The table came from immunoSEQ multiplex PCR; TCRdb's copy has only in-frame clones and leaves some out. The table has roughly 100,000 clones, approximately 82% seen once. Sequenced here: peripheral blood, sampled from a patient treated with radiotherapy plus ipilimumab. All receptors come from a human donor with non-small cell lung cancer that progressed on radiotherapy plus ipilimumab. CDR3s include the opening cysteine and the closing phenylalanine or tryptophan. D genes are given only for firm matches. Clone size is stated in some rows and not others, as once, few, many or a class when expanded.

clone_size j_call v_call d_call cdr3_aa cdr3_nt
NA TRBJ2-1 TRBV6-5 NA CASSYLLSGYNEQFF TGTGCCAGCAGTTACCTCCTCAGCGGGTACAATGAGCAGTTCTTC
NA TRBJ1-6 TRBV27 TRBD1 CASSWGQANSPLHF TGTGCCAGCAGTTGGGGACAGGCTAATTCACCCCTCCACTTT
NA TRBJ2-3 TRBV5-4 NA CASSSQMGTDTQYF TGTGCCAGCAGCTCTCAGATGGGAACAGATACGCAGTATTTT
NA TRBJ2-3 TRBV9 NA CASSPQGHSTDTQYF TGTGCCAGCAGCCCCCAGGGACATTCCACAGATACGCAGTATTTT
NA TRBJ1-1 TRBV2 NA CASSRDKYTEAFF TGTGCCAGCAGCCGGGACAAGTACACTGAAGCTTTCTTT
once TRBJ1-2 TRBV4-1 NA CASSPTGSNYGYTF TGCGCCAGCAGTCCGACGGGTTCCAACTATGGCTACACCTTC
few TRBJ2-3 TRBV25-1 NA CASSPPGVADTQYF TGTGCCAGCAGCCCCCCCGGGGTTGCGGATACGCAGTATTTT
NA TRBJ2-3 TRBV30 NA CAWSPGGSSTDTQYF TGTGCCTGGAGCCCCGGGGGTTCTAGCACAGATACGCAGTATTTT
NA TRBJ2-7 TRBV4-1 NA CASSQDWGNQGNSYEQYF TGCGCCAGCAGCCAAGATTGGGGCAACCAGGGGAACTCCTACGAGCAGTACTTC
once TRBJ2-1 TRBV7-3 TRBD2 CASSRGGDEQFF TGTGCCAGCAGCCGGGGGGGGGATGAGCAGTTCTTC
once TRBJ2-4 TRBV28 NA CASNLGGRGNIQYF TGTGCCAGCAATCTGGGGGGGCGCGGCAACATTCAGTACTTC
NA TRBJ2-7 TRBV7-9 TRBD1 CASSHPRDRISYEQYF TGTGCCAGCAGCCACCCCCGGGACAGAATATCCTACGAGCAGTACTTC
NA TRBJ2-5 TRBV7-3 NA CASSSTGTQETQYF TGTGCCAGCAGCAGTACCGGGACCCAAGAGACCCAGTACTTC
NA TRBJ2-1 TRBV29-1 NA CSVETVWNEQFF TGCAGCGTTGAGACAGTGTGGAATGAGCAGTTCTTC
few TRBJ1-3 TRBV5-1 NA CASSLDSRPSGNTIYF TGCGCCAGCAGCTTAGACAGCAGACCCTCTGGAAACACCATATATTTT
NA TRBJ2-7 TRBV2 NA CASSEWETQSSYEQYF TGTGCCAGCAGTGAATGGGAGACACAGAGCTCCTACGAGCAGTACTTC
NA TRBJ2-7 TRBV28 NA CASTKTAPYEQYF TGTGCCAGCACAAAGACTGCCCCTTACGAGCAGTACTTC
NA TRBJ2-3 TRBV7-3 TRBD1 CASSRQGLIRDTQYF TGTGCCAGCAGCCGACAGGGTTTGATCAGAGATACGCAGTATTTT
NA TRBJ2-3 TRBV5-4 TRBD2 CASSSLAGGTDTQYF TGTGCCAGCAGCTCACTAGCGGGAGGCACAGATACGCAGTATTTT
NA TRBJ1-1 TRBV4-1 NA CASSQVGQNTEAFF TGCGCCAGCAGCCAAGTAGGACAGAACACTGAAGCTTTCTTT
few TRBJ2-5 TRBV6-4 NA CASSPSAGQETQYF TGTGCCAGCAGCCCATCGGCCGGACAAGAGACCCAGTACTTC
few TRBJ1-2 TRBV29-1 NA CSVEDGGGYGYTF TGCAGCGTTGAAGACGGGGGCGGCTATGGCTACACCTTC
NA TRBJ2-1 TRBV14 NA CASSFPGLAQFF TGTGCCAGCAGCTTTCCGGGACTTGCACAGTTCTTC
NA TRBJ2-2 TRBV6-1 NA CASNPQGLNTGELFF TGTGCCAGCAACCCACAGGGCTTAAACACCGGGGAGCTGTTTTTT
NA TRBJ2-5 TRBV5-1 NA CASSLGAGETQYF TGCGCCAGCAGCTTAGGGGCTGGGGAGACCCAGTACTTC